Detailed here is one T cell receptor (beta chain). Its cognate antigen has yet to be identified. The sample holds no much larger clone one base away, and base qualities are not on file. Genomic DNA was extracted from sorted cells with the QIAGEN DNeasy Blood and Tissue Kit for TCRbeta CDR3 sequencing. High-throughput TCRbeta CDR3 sequencing, including PCR amplification with bias correction and internal controls, was performed commercially through immunoSEQ. The original pipeline was this. Unique productive TCRbeta sequences were defined by CDR3 nucleotide sequence when primers matched and otherwise by CDR3 amino acid sequence together with Vbeta and Jbeta genes. As a correction for sorting error, sequences shared between sorted populations at a frequency ratio of 2:1 or less were discarded, and the remaining shared sequences were assigned to the higher population. Sequences were defined as donor-reactive when expanded at least 5-fold in CFSE-low cells versus unstimulated cells and present at a frequency of at least 0.01% in CFSE-low cells. Repertoire divergence was quantified by Jensen-Shannon divergence using the top 100 TCRbeta sequences ranked by frequency. For samples with multiple sequencing runs, sorting error was corrected separately for each run before the runs were pooled. TCRdb limited this immuneACCESS table to in-frame rearrangements with V and J called. A share of clones is missing; checked studies link under half to unresolved V genes, and the rest is unexplained. Clonal size and the V and J genes are those of that table, whereas D and trimming came from the DNA. This sample gives approximately 69,000 clones in total; 85% to 90% of them show up just once. Around 0.38% of the sample rests with the top ten.

This specimen belongs to a study of Tregs in tolerant kidney transplant recipients (dated by TCRdb to between 2018 and 2020). For context, the study as a whole: The transplants used related donors with nonmyeloablative bone marrow transplantation, and mixed chimerism in the human trials was transient. Before combined kidney and bone marrow transplantation, this study identified donor-specific regulatory T cells using TCRbeta sequencing and then followed those same cells after transplant.

The sample's time point label, in plain terms: blood sample drawn before combined kidney and bone marrow transplant. Thawed PBMCs were FACS-sorted into unstimulated Tregs (CD4+CD25+CD127-), CD4+ non-Tregs (CD4+CD25-), CD4 cells and CD8 cells. The patients were 4 recipients of combined kidney and bone marrow transplants from the ITN036ST trial, and samples were available only for these trial subjects. Healthy control blood was processed to PBMCs with a Ficoll density gradient and then cryopreserved, whereas patient PBMCs were collected both before and after transplant. The investigation overall reported the following: Expanding Tregs with activated donor B cells appeared to identify the most biologically relevant and donor-specific TCRbeta repertoire. For some patients the PCR primers changed over time, which made it impossible to compare the samples from those patients at the nucleotide level. Although technical replication error seemed to be minimal, the question of biological reproducibility was not addressed directly. Donor-specific Treg expansion was found to exceed global Treg expansion in tolerant patients, suggesting antigen-driven rather than nonspecific expansion. The study was limited by small patient numbers, and the findings need validation in larger populations and under other immunosuppression protocols.

This receptor was identified in a human donor who received a combined kidney and bone marrow transplant. The sequences come from CD4+ T cells from blood, collected before the transplant.

The nucleotides are TGCGCCAGCAGCACGGACAGGGGGCGTCGGGAGACCCAGTACTTC. Its translation is CASSTDRGRRETQYF. The chain employs TRBV5-1 and TRBJ2-5; 11 central bases correspond to TRBD1. The germline V end is reduced by 4 bases and the J end by 5 bases; junction bases left unmatched: 7. Its CDR3 holds 15 amino acids, cysteine through phenylalanine. Only the CDR3 portion is preserved as DNA: 45 bases, with reading frame beginning at the first base. Based on the germline V gene, the CDR1 and CDR2 sequences are SGHRS and YFSETQ.